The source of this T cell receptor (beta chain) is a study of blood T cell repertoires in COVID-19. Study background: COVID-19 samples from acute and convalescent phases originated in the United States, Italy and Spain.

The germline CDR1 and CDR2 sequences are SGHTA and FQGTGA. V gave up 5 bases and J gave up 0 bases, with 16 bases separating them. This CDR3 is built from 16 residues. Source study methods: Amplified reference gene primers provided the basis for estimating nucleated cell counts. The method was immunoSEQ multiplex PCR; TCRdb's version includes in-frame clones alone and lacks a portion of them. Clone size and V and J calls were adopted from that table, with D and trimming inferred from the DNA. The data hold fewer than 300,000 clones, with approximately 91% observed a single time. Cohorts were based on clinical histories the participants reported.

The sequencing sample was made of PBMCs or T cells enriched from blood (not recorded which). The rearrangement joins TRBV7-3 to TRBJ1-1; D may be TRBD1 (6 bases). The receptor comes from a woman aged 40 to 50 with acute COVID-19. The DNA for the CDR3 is TGTGCCAGCAGCCCCAGTGGGGGCCGCATGAACACTGAAGCTTTCTTT. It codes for CASSPSGGRMNTEAFF.